The 18 T cell receptor beta chains presented below share a single source sample, sequenced in a study of blood T cell repertoires in COVID-19. Only in-frame clones appear in the TCRdb table, and some are missing; sequencing was by immunoSEQ multiplex PCR. The sample lists 130,000 or so clones, roughly four fifths occurring once. The sequencing input was PBMCs or T cells enriched from blood (not recorded which). These receptors were taken from a man under 40 who had recovered from COVID-19.

This rearrangement joins TRBV10-1 to TRBJ1-5; D ambiguous. V was cut by 10 bases and J by 5 bases, with 6 bases left in between. Germline V gene sequence: CDR1 WNHNN, CDR2 SYGVQD (reference sequence). This CDR3 is 10 amino acids long. CDR3 DNA: TGCGCCAACCCAGATCAGCCCCAGCATTTT. Translating gives CANPDQPQHF.

The chain is built from TRBV7-3 and TRBJ2-6; weak D call: TRBD1 (6 bases). The V gene lost 4 bases and the J gene lost 0 bases, with 16 bases spanning the gap. Germline-derived CDR1 and CDR2 are SGHTA and FQGTGA. The CDR3 loop spans 18 amino acids. CDR3 nucleotide sequence: TGTGCCAGCAGCTCCCCTTCGGGACACCTCTCTGGGGCCAACGTCCTGACTTTC. Its protein is CASSSPSGHLSGANVLTF.

The rearrangement uses TRBV6-5 and TRBJ2-1; TRBD1 matches 8 bases. Germline CDR1 reads MNHEY; CDR2 reads SVGAGI. The V and J ends lost 4 bases and 6 bases, in that order; junction bases with no gene match: 11. The CDR3 has 16 residues. The chain's CDR3 is CASSSPIGTGTNEQFF. The CDR3 DNA reads as TGTGCCAGCAGTTCCCCAATCGGGACAGGTACCAATGAGCAGTTCTTC.

The chain uses TRBV6-1 and TRBJ1-5; a weak D match, TRBD1 (5 bases). Trimming cost V 2 bases and J 3 bases, with 14 bases left between them. This CDR3 is built from 16 residues. Germline loops: CDR1 MNHNS, CDR2 SASEGT. The CDR3 sequence: CASSEWGERNNQPQHF. CDR3 in DNA: TGTGCCAGCAGTGAATGGGGGGAAAGGAACAATCAGCCCCAGCATTTT.

This clone appeared a single time. This rearrangement joins TRBV28 to TRBJ1-5; possibly TRBD1 for D (6 bases). Per the germline V gene, CDR1 is MDHEN and CDR2 is SYDVKM. This CDR3 has 17 residues. Trimming took 1 base from V and 4 from J, leaving 17 bases between them. CDR3 coding DNA: TGTGCCAGCAGTTTATACAGCCAGGGGCATCGAAATCAGCCCCAGCATTTT. This sequence encodes CASSLYSQGHRNQPQHF.

Written as DNA, the CDR3 is TGTGCCAGCAGCTTGTACGCAGGGGGCGGCCCTACGACGCAGTACTTC. It codes for CASSLYAGGGPTTQYF. The chain is built from TRBV5-4 and TRBJ2-7, with TRBD1 identical over 8 bases. This CDR3 region has 16 residues. V lost 1 base, J lost 9 bases, and 15 bases stayed unmatched. The V gene's germline CDR1 is SGHNT and CDR2 YYREEE (reference sequence).

CDR3 region: CASSGSGLTSTDTQYF. The CDR3 DNA sequence: TGTGCCAGCAGCGGTTCGGGACTTACTAGCACAGATACGCAGTATTTT. The rearrangement uses TRBV9 and TRBJ2-3; a possible D gene is TRBD2 (6 bases). V gave up 3 bases and J gave up 0 bases, with 14 bases separating them. CDR1 and CDR2 from the germline V gene are SGDLS and YYNGEE. This CDR3 has 16 amino acids.

This sequence joins TRBV19 and TRBJ2-7, with D possibly TRBD1 on 6 matching bases. Germline lookup yields CDR1 LNHDA and CDR2 SQIVND (reference sequence). Trimming stripped 5 bases from V and 1 base from J, with 15 bases between. The CDR3 length is 15 residues. The DNA of the CDR3 is TGTGCCAGTAGTCCCCCGACAGGTTCTTCCTACGAGCAGTACTTC. Translated, it gives CASSPPTGSSYEQYF.

V gene TRBV14 combines with J gene TRBJ2-7; D not certain. The CDR3 length is 12 residues. Germline V gene sequence: CDR1 SGHDN, CDR2 FVKESK. Deletions cut 0 bases from V and 3 bases from J, with 3 bases between. The chain's CDR3 is CASSQDLYEQYF. The DNA of the CDR3 is TGTGCCAGCAGCCAAGACCTCTACGAGCAGTACTTC.

The V gene is TRBV27, the J gene TRBJ1-2; D is undetermined. Per the germline V gene, CDR1 is MNHEY and CDR2 is SMNVEV (reference sequence). The CDR3 consists of 14 residues. V lost 5 bases and J lost 3, with 13 bases in between. For the CDR3, the DNA is TGTGCCAGCAGTCCCCAGGCTGGCTACTATGGCTACACCTTC. Its translation is CASSPQAGYYGYTF.

Many counts were recorded for this clone. This chain links TRBV3-1 (or the pseudogene TRBV3-2) with TRBJ1-6; 7 nucleotides match TRBD1. Trimming removed 6 bases from V and 10 bases from J; junction bases left unmatched: 3. Germline CDR1 and CDR2: LGHDT and YNNKEL (reference sequence). This CDR3 is 12 amino acids long. CDR3 protein: CASRTGNSPLHF. The CDR3 DNA reads TGTGCCAGCAGGACAGGGAACTCACCCCTCCACTTT.

The gene calls are TRBV23-1 and TRBJ2-4; D is unclear. TRBV23-1 counts as an open reading frame of uncertain function. V lost 0 bases and J 7 bases, leaving 19 bases between the germline ends. The CDR3 has 17 residues. CDR3 in DNA: TGCGCCAGCAGTCAATCCCCAGGAACGATCGTTAGTAACATTCAGTACTTC. Translated, it gives CASSQSPGTIVSNIQYF.

In this sample, this clone turned up many times. The gene calls are TRBV9 and TRBJ2-7; tentative D call: TRBD2 (5 bases). This CDR3 is 14 amino acids long. V shed 0 bases and J shed 3 bases, with 10 bases lying between them. The germline V gene has CDR1 SGDLS and CDR2 YYNGEE. DNA of the CDR3: TGTGCCAGCAGCGTAGAGTTGGGAGACTACGAGCAGTACTTC. This sequence encodes CASSVELGDYEQYF.

The J gene is TRBJ1-5, the V gene TRBV5-6, with TRBD1 matching over 7 bases. Germline assignment: CDR1 SGHDT and CDR2 YYEEEE. This CDR3 comprises 14 residues. With 5 bases clipped from V and 4 bases from J, the junction kept 6 bases outside the gene matches. DNA of the CDR3: TGTGCCAGCAGACTACAGGGGCTTAATCAGCCCCAGCATTTT. Translated: CASRLQGLNQPQHF.

The chain recombines TRBV6-2 or TRBV6-3 with TRBJ2-7, with 7 bases matching TRBD2. This CDR3 comprises 16 residues. In germline, CDR1 is MNHEY, CDR2 SVGEGT. The V and J ends lost 5 bases and 6 bases, in that order; junction bases with no gene match: 16. For the CDR3, the DNA is TGTGCCAGCAGTCCCCCCCTTCTAGCGGAGGCGGGCGAGCAGTACGTC. Its protein is CASSPPLLAEAGEQYV.

The chain is built from TRBV5-1 and TRBJ2-1; TRBD1 is a possible D gene (7 bases). Looked up from germline, CDR1 is SGHRS and CDR2 is YFSETQ. This CDR3 comprises 15 residues. Trimming took 4 bases from V and 3 from J, leaving 14 bases between them. The CDR3 here is CASSGTGDFYNEQFF. In nucleotides, the CDR3 is TGCGCCAGCAGCGGAACAGGGGACTTCTACAATGAGCAGTTCTTC. The complete variable domain, with remaining parts taken from reference TRBV5-1 and TRBJ2-1, reads KAGVTQTPRYLIKTRGQQVTLSCSPISGHRSVSWYQQTPGQGLQFLFEYFSETQRNKGNFPGRFSGRQFSNSRSEMNVSTLELGDSALYLCASSGTGDFYNEQFFGPGTRLTVL.

This rearrangement joins TRBV11-2 to TRBJ2-2; a possible D gene is TRBD2 (5 bases). The germline CDR1 and CDR2 sequences are SGHAT and FQNNGV. The V and J ends lost 0 bases and 0 bases respectively, with 14 bases between them. This CDR3 spans 18 amino acids. The CDR3 nucleotides read TGTGCCAGCAGCTTAGATTTAGGGCGAGCGGCGAACACCGGGGAGCTGTTTTTT. Translation gives CASSLDLGRAANTGELFF. Full variable domain (missing parts from reference TRBV11-2 and TRBJ2-2): EAGVAQSPRYKIIEKRQSVAFWCNPISGHATLYWYQQILGQGPKLLIQFQNNGVVDDSQLPKDRFSAERLKGVDSTLKIQPAKLEDSAVYLCASSLDLGRAANTGELFFGEGSRLTVL.

This clone was recorded once. The rearrangement joins TRBV27 to TRBJ2-5, with D hard to call. Germline V gene lookup returns CDR1 MNHEY and CDR2 SMNVEV (reference sequence). This CDR3 comprises 11 residues. Trimming removed 5 bases from V and 12 bases from J, with 13 bases in between. The CDR3 here is CASSTDPTEYF. The CDR3 region has the DNA TGTGCCAGCAGTACAGACCCTACGGAGTACTTC.